This note documents a single T cell receptor (beta chain) sequence. Antigen: not known. The record originates from a study of identical twins. MiXCR was run by TCRdb on the 5' RACE reads, yielding one entry per CDR3 protein. The table records a few hundred thousand distinct CDR3 sequences, approximately 10% of them present only once. Trimming took 10 bases from V and 4 from J, leaving 11 bases between them. This CDR3 is 13 amino acids long. Whole-study results and caveats: Invariant MAIT and iNKT cells are populations that could partly confound zero-insertion analyses.

These sequences were also reported in another study, on yellow fever vaccine responses in identical twins. That report notes: Twins showed a vaccine T cell response that reportedly seemed partly convergent, partly personalized.

The TCR originated in a young woman in good health. The chain links TRBV12-3 or TRBV12-4 to TRBJ1-6; D remains ambiguous. The sequenced sample consisted of PBMCs. CDR3 region: CAIGGVYNSPLHF. The CDR3 DNA reads TGTGCCATCGGCGGGGTTTATAATTCACCCCTCCACTTT.